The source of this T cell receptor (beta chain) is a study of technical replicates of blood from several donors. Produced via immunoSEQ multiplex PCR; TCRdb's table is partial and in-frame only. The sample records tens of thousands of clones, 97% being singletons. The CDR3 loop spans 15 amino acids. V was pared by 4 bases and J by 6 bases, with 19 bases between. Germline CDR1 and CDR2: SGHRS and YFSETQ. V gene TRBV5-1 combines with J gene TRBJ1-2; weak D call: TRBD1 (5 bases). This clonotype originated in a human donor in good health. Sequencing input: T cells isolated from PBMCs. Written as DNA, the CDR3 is TGCGCCAGCAGCCCTAGGGAGGGGCCGGCGGATGGCTACACCTTC. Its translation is CASSPREGPADGYTF.